One and the same sample provided the 17 T cell receptor beta chains below, sequenced in a study of blood T cell repertoires in COVID-19. Sequencing used immunoSEQ multiplex PCR; TCRdb keeps in-frame clones, though not all of them. The profile shows hundreds of thousands of clones, around nine tenths of them singletons. Material for sequencing was peripheral blood. Every receptor here comes from a woman between 65 and 79 years old with COVID-19, enrolled during active disease.

V and J are TRBV5-1 and TRBJ2-3; 9 bases line up with TRBD2. Germline CDR1 SGHRS, CDR2 YFSETQ. V trimming: 2 bases; J trimming: 4 bases; junction bases outside the gene matches: 2. CDR3 size: 14 residues. The CDR3 protein is CASSFSGGSDTQYF. CDR3 sequence (DNA): TGCGCCAGCAGCTTCAGCGGGGGGTCAGATACGCAGTATTTT. The whole variable domain, filled in from reference TRBV5-1 and TRBJ2-3, reads KAGVTQTPRYLIKTRGQQVTLSCSPISGHRSVSWYQQTPGQGLQFLFEYFSETQRNKGNFPGRFSGRQFSNSRSEMNVSTLELGDSALYLCASSFSGGSDTQYFGPGTRLTVL.

The rearrangement joins TRBV28 to TRBJ1-5; TRBD1 is a possible D gene (5 bases). Germline V CDR1 and CDR2: MDHEN, SYDVKM. The CDR3 loop spans 15 amino acids. The V end was cut by 4 bases, the J end by 0 bases, with 10 bases between. CDR3: CASSSGVGSNQPQHF. CDR3 nucleotide sequence: TGTGCCAGCAGTTCGGGGGTGGGTAGCAATCAGCCCCAGCATTTT.

This clone was detected only once. The gene calls are TRBV5-1 and TRBJ1-2, with 9 bases identical to TRBD1. The CDR3 runs 15 residues. Germline V gene lookup returns CDR1 SGHRS and CDR2 YFSETQ. Trimming cost V 4 bases and J 6 bases; bases outside gene matches: 10. In DNA, the CDR3 is TGCGCCAGCAGCCTCTACTGGACAGGGGAGAATGGCTACACCTTC. Its protein product is CASSLYWTGENGYTF.

The gene calls are TRBV4-1 and TRBJ1-1; 8 nucleotides agree with TRBD1. Germline CDR1 MGHRA, CDR2 YSYEKL. The CDR3 has 14 residues. V shed 1 base, J shed 5 bases, and the junction held 3 bases outside the gene matches. CDR3 protein: CASSQVTGGTEAFF. CDR3 nucleotides: TGCGCCAGCAGCCAAGTTACAGGGGGGACTGAAGCTTTCTTT.

This clone was observed a single time. The genes are TRBV18 and TRBJ1-3; D is perhaps TRBD1 (6 bases). The V gene lost 4 bases and the J gene lost 0 bases, with 7 bases spanning the gap. The CDR3 sequence is 14 residues long. Germline V gene lookup returns CDR1 KGHSH and CDR2 LQKENI. The CDR3 DNA reads TGTGCCAGCTCACTGGACAGCTCTGGAAACACCATATATTTT. As protein: CASSLDSSGNTIYF.

CDR3 region: CAWSPQGFFYGYTF. The CDR3 DNA sequence: TGTGCCTGGAGTCCCCAGGGGTTCTTCTATGGCTACACCTTC. The chain combines TRBV30 with TRBJ1-2; D perhaps matches TRBD1 (6 bases). V was pared by 2 bases and J by 4 bases, with 14 bases between. Germline V gene lookup returns CDR1 GTSNPN and CDR2 SVGIG (reference sequence). The CDR3 is made up of 14 amino acids.

The rearrangement joins TRBV5-4 to TRBJ1-5; 9 bases match TRBD1. The length of the CDR3 is 15 residues. Germline V gene sequence: CDR1 SGHNT, CDR2 YYREEE (reference sequence). Trimming cost V 3 bases and J 4 bases; bases outside gene matches: 5. The CDR3 nucleotides read TGTGCCAGCAGCTACGGGACAGGGTTAAATCAGCCCCAGCATTTT. Amino acids: CASSYGTGLNQPQHF.

The rearrangement links TRBV19 to TRBJ2-1; 9 bases are a match to TRBD2. V lost 4 bases and J lost 4; bases outside the gene matches: 8. This CDR3 has 16 residues. Germline CDR1 is LNHDA and CDR2 is SQIVND (reference sequence). CDR3 in amino acids: CASSTLSGGKYNEQFF. DNA for the CDR3: TGTGCCAGTAGTACCCTGAGCGGGGGGAAGTACAATGAGCAGTTCTTC.

This sequence joins TRBV18 and TRBJ1-1; D is undetermined. V was pared by 1 base and J by 6 bases, with 9 bases between. Germline V gene lookup returns CDR1 KGHSH and CDR2 LQKENI. The CDR3 totals 13 residues. The CDR3 bases are TGTGCCAGCTCACCACAGAGAGGCGCTGAAGCTTTCTTT. Its protein is CASSPQRGAEAFF.

V gene TRBV2 combines with J gene TRBJ2-3; the D gene is possibly TRBD2 (5 bases). The ends were cut back, 2 bases at V and 6 bases at J, with 9 bases in the middle. The length of the CDR3 is 13 residues. Germline lookup yields CDR1 SNHLY and CDR2 FYNNEI. The CDR3 loop is CASSETGSDTQYF. CDR3 sequence (DNA): TGTGCCAGCAGTGAAACGGGGTCGGATACGCAGTATTTT.

The J gene is TRBJ2-6, the V gene TRBV5-6; tentatively, D is TRBD1 (6 bases). Germline V gene data show CDR1 as SGHDT and CDR2 as YYEEEE. This CDR3 spans 18 amino acids. The V gene lost 2 bases and the J gene lost 0 bases, with 15 bases spanning the gap. The CDR3 sequence: CASSLSGQLSSGANVLTF. In nucleotides, the CDR3 is TGTGCCAGCAGCTTATCTGGACAGCTTTCCTCTGGGGCCAACGTCCTGACTTTC.

This chain links TRBV27 with TRBJ1-2, with a possible D match to TRBD1 (6 bases). The germline V gene has CDR1 MNHEY and CDR2 SMNVEV (reference sequence). The CDR3 is 14 residues long. Trimming shortened V by 2 bases and J by 11 bases, and 18 bases separated the two germline ends. CDR3 bases: TGTGCCAGCAGTTTAAATACAGGGAGGGGGACTTACACCTTC. Protein sequence: CASSLNTGRGTYTF.

The chain carries TRBV5-1 and TRBJ2-5; 7 bases match TRBD1. Germline CDR1 reads SGHRS; CDR2 reads YFSETQ. CDR3 size: 14 residues. V gave up 4 bases and J gave up 1 base; unmatched junction bases: 4. CDR3 region: CASSPTGAQETQYF. CDR3 in DNA: TGCGCCAGCAGCCCAACAGGGGCCCAAGAGACCCAGTACTTC. Complete variable domain (other parts from reference TRBV5-1 and TRBJ2-5): KAGVTQTPRYLIKTRGQQVTLSCSPISGHRSVSWYQQTPGQGLQFLFEYFSETQRNKGNFPGRFSGRQFSNSRSEMNVSTLELGDSALYLCASSPTGAQETQYFGPGTRLLVL.

This chain uses TRBV5-4 with TRBJ2-7; 9 positions match TRBD1. CDR3 length: 16 amino acids. Trimming removed 3 bases from V and 5 bases from J; junction bases left unmatched: 12. CDR1 is SGHNT, CDR2 YYREEE, per germline (reference sequence). This chain's CDR3 is CASSWGAGTGINEQYF. CDR3 DNA: TGTGCCAGCAGCTGGGGGGCCGGGACAGGGATCAACGAGCAGTACTTC.

The chain couples TRBV6-5 to TRBJ2-7, with 13 positions matching TRBD2. Germline values: CDR1 MNHEY, CDR2 SVGAGI. Unmatched junction bases numbered 5, after V lost 4 bases and J lost 5 bases. The CDR3 consists of 15 residues. CDR3: CASSSGTSGDHEQYF. The CDR3 DNA is TGTGCCAGCAGTTCCGGGACTAGCGGGGACCACGAGCAGTACTTC.

V gene TRBV5-1 combines with J gene TRBJ2-2, with 8 bases matching TRBD1. Germline V gene sequence: CDR1 SGHRS, CDR2 YFSETQ. Trimming removed 0 bases from V and 5 bases from J; junction bases left unmatched: 9. CDR3 length: 17 amino acids. CDR3 DNA: TGCGCCAGCAGCTTGGTGCCAGGGGGCGCAAGGACCGGGGAGCTGTTTTTT. It encodes CASSLVPGGARTGELFF.

The chain has TRBV7-9 and TRBJ2-5; the match to TRBD2 covers 14 bases. Germline V gives CDR1 SEHNR, CDR2 FQNEAQ (reference sequence). CDR3 length equals 18 residues. V was pared by 4 bases and J by 0 bases, with 7 bases of the junction left unmatched. CDR3 in amino acids: CASSSGLAGGRYQETQYF. For the CDR3, the DNA is TGTGCCAGCAGCTCAGGACTAGCGGGGGGCCGGTACCAAGAGACCCAGTACTTC.